The T cell receptor beta chain under discussion was sequenced for a study of blood T cell repertoires in COVID-19. In the study overall: Samples of COVID-19 (acute and convalescent) were obtained from the United States, Italy and Spain. The cDNA or gDNA used as material had been derived from T cells, B-cell-depleted T cells, or PBMCs.

The germline CDR1 and CDR2 sequences are DFQATT and SNEGSKA (reference sequence). Trimming took off 3 bases at V and 0 bases at J, with 11 bases between the two ends. The CDR3 is 14 amino acids. Authors' methods: Nucleated cell number was recorded as an estimate derived from reference gene primer amplification. This table comes from immunoSEQ multiplex PCR, and its TCRdb copy is limited to in-frame clones, with some not included. V, J and clone size are those of that table, while D and trimming were read from the DNA. This sample has more than 95,000 clones, with approximately 90% found just once. The specimen sequenced was peripheral blood. The origin of this receptor is a man aged 45-60 years in a cohort sampled during active COVID-19. The chain is built from TRBV20-1 and TRBJ2-5, with D maybe TRBD2 (6 bases). The CDR3 nucleotides are TGCAGTGCTAGTCGGCGGGGCTACCAAGAGACCCAGTACTTC. It yields the protein CSASRRGYQETQYF.